The 8 T cell receptor beta chains below come from one sample, sequenced in a study of T cell clonality in common variable immunodeficiency. Findings and limits, study-wide: Fewer deletions and N-nucleotide insertions were reportedly seen in common variable immunodeficiency TCR beta sequences.

The repertoire was sequenced with immunoSEQ multiplex PCR; TCRdb's copy has only in-frame clones and lacks some. In total the sample includes tens of thousands of clones, none of them seen once. Antigen specificity for these receptors is unknown. The sequencing input was peripheral blood mononuclear cells. These TCRs come from a human donor with common variable immunodeficiency.

About this clone itself: Sequencing ends 3 residues short of the CDR3 end; the germline J gene provides the rest. The V and J genes are TRBV30 and TRBJ1-3, with D maybe TRBD1 (6 bases). V lost 6 bases and J 4 bases, leaving 13 bases between the germline ends. Germline V lookup: CDR1 GTSNPN, CDR2 SVGIG (reference sequence). The CDR3 length is 13 residues. CDR3 amino acids: CACFRTVGNTIYF. The CDR3 DNA, read in part, is TGTGCCTGCTTTCGGACAGTCGGAAACACC.

About this clone itself: The read halts 3 residues ahead of the CDR3 end, with the missing end drawn from the germline J gene. The gene calls are TRBV7-3 and TRBJ1-2; D might be TRBD1 (5 bases). Germline V lookup: CDR1 SGHTA, CDR2 FQGTGA. The ends were cut back, 3 bases at V and 5 bases at J, with 10 bases in the middle. The CDR3 has 13 amino acids. The CDR3 is CASSFFQGYGYTF. The covered CDR3 bases are TGTGCCAGCAGCTTCTTCCAGGGTTATGGC.

About this clone: The observed sequence ends 3 residues before the CDR3 terminus, with the missing tail filled in from the germline J gene. The chain is built from TRBV18 and TRBJ1-3, with D maybe TRBD1 (6 bases). Trimming pared 6 bases from V and 7 bases from J, leaving 16 bases between. The CDR3 contains 14 residues. Germline-derived CDR1 and CDR2 are KGHSH and LQKENI. This CDR3 reads CASSIAGAANTIYF. Incomplete CDR3 DNA: TGTGCCAGCTCGATCGCAGGGGCGGCTAACACC.

In regard to this clone: The DNA ends 3 residues before the CDR3 does, and the rest of the CDR3 is filled in from the germline J gene. The gene calls are TRBV2 and TRBJ2-7; a weak D match, TRBD1 (5 bases). The CDR3 runs to 15 residues. Germline V CDR1 and CDR2: SNHLY, FYNNEI. Trimming took off 7 bases at V and 5 bases at J, with 21 bases between the two ends. The CDR3 DNA, read in part, is TGTGCCAGCATCCCGGAAGCCCAGGGATGGGACGAG. Its protein product is CASIPEAQGWDE. The whole CDR3 sequence reads CASIPEAQGWDEQYF.

This clone was detected many times. With the read ending 3 residues before the CDR3 end, the germline J gene is used to fill in that end. The V gene is TRBV29-1, the J gene TRBJ1-4, with D possibly TRBD1 on 5 matching bases. This CDR3 has 14 amino acids. Germline V gives CDR1 SQVTM, CDR2 ANQGSEA. Trimming left V 3 bases short and J 7 bases short, with 15 bases between. The DNA read from the CDR3 is TGCAGCGTTGAGACCGGGGACTGGGGTGAAAAA. Residues: CSVETGDWGEK. The full CDR3 reads CSVETGDWGEKLFF.

In this sample, this clone turned up a few times. Read sequence stops 3 residues before the CDR3 end, and the germline J gene provides the missing end. This chain links TRBV19 with TRBJ2-7; TRBD1 is a possible D gene (6 bases). V lost 5 bases, J lost 1 base, and 12 bases lay in between. This CDR3 spans 14 amino acids. The V gene's germline CDR1 is LNHDA and CDR2 SQIVND (reference sequence). The sequenced part of the CDR3 DNA is TGTGCCAGTAGTCCCCGGGACACTTCCTACGAG. As protein: CASSPRDTSYE. The CDR3 as a whole reads CASSPRDTSYEQYF.

Worth noting for this clone: Coverage ceases 3 residues before the CDR3 finishes, and the germline J gene fills in the end. This sequence joins TRBV19 and TRBJ1-2, with a tentative D call TRBD1 (6 bases). The CDR3 has 14 amino acids. Germline lookup yields CDR1 LNHDA and CDR2 SQIVND (reference sequence). V lost 10 bases and J 7 bases, leaving 22 bases between the germline ends. CDR3 DNA, as far as it was read: TGTGCCACCTATCGCAGGGGAGAACTACGTGGC. Residues: CATYRRGELRG. The full CDR3 sequence reads CATYRRGELRGYTF.

This clone was counted a few times. The sequenced fragment ends 3 residues before the CDR3 boundary, so the rest is inferred from the germline J gene. The V and J genes are TRBV7-2 and TRBJ1-1; TRBD1 might be the D (5 bases). Trimming stripped 2 bases from V and 7 bases from J, with 14 bases between. The CDR3 is 14 amino acids. The germline V gene has CDR1 SGHTA and CDR2 FQGNSA. The CDR3 spells CASSLSRQGIEAFF. CDR3 DNA, as far as it was read: TGTGCCAGCAGCTTATCGAGGCAGGGAATTGAA.